The next 11 T cell receptor beta chains were all read from a single sample in a study of cytomegalovirus exposure and HLA in healthy donors. The PCR ran on 60 Vbeta and 13 Jbeta primers. Using immunoSEQ multiplex PCR, the repertoire was profiled, and TCRdb retains in-frame clones only, with some absent. Here the sample spans more than 85,000 clones, 65% to 90% being singletons. Sequenced material: PBMCs. These receptors originate from a woman in her twenties or thirties in good health and CMV-seronegative.

This rearrangement joins TRBV10-2 to TRBJ2-7, with 7 positions matching TRBD1. In germline, CDR1 is WSHSY, CDR2 SAAADI. The CDR3 has 15 residues. V lost 2 bases to trimming and J lost 5 bases; unmatched junction nucleotides: 9. The chain's CDR3 is CASSEERQGSNEQYF. The CDR3 nucleotides are TGCGCCAGCAGTGAGGAGAGACAGGGAAGTAACGAGCAGTACTTC.

The CDR3 spells CASSLSGTGVSGNTIYF. For the CDR3, the DNA is TGTGCCAGTAGTCTTTCCGGGACAGGGGTATCTGGAAACACCATATATTTT. This sequence joins TRBV19 and TRBJ1-3, with 10 positions matching TRBD1. CDR1 LNHDA and CDR2 SQIVND come from the germline V gene (reference sequence). This CDR3 has 17 amino acids. Losses at the gene ends were 5 bases for V and 1 base for J; bases not matched to a gene: 8.

The chain uses TRBV5-1 and TRBJ1-1, with D unresolved. Per the germline V gene, CDR1 is SGHRS and CDR2 is YFSETQ. V lost 4 bases to trimming and J lost 2 bases, with 12 bases between them. The CDR3 contains 14 residues. CDR3 sequence (DNA): TGCGCCAGCAGCGCCACGACACCTAACACTGAAGCTTTCTTT. It codes for CASSATTPNTEAFF.

The rearrangement links TRBV13 to TRBJ2-5; the match to TRBD1 covers 8 bases. V lost 3 bases to trimming and J lost 4 bases; unmatched junction nucleotides: 4. Germline lookup yields CDR1 PRHDT and CDR2 FYEKMQ (reference sequence). This CDR3 has 14 amino acids. CDR3 coding DNA: TGTGCCAGCAGCTTGGCAGGGGGCGGAGAGACCCAGTACTTC. Protein sequence: CASSLAGGGETQYF.

This clone was recorded a few times. The rearrangement uses TRBV13 and TRBJ2-3; tentative D call: TRBD2 (6 bases). Germline V CDR1 and CDR2: PRHDT, FYEKMQ (reference sequence). The CDR3 runs 18 residues. The ends were cut back, 0 bases at V and 5 bases at J, with 21 bases in the middle. CDR3 nucleotide sequence: TGTGCCAGCAGCTTAGGCCTTTTTAGGAGGGCCTATCAAGATACGCAGTATTTT. Its protein product is CASSLGLFRRAYQDTQYF.

The genes are TRBV6-5 and TRBJ1-5; 7 positions match TRBD1. After removal of 2 bases from V and 4 bases from J, the junction contained 5 bases not matched to a gene. Germline values: CDR1 MNHEY, CDR2 SVGAGI. CDR3 length: 15 residues. CDR3 sequence: CASSYTGQANQPQHF. The DNA of the CDR3 is TGTGCCAGCAGTTACACCGGACAGGCAAATCAGCCCCAGCATTTT.

The chain joins TRBV7-2 to TRBJ2-7; 7 bases are shared with TRBD2. The CDR3 length is 15 residues. The germline gives CDR1 SGHTA, CDR2 FQGNSA. Trimming at V came to 2 bases and at J to 4 bases, leaving 8 bases not matched to a gene. The CDR3 reads CASSLIRGGEYEQYF. As DNA, the CDR3 is TGTGCCAGCAGCTTAATACGGGGAGGGGAGTACGAGCAGTACTTC.

The gene calls are TRBV6-1 and TRBJ1-1; D may be TRBD1 (5 bases). V shed 5 bases and J shed 4 bases, with 11 bases lying between them. The CDR3 covers 13 residues. Germline CDR1 is MNHNS and CDR2 is SASEGT. CDR3: CASSRSGGTEAFF. In DNA, the CDR3 is TGTGCCAGCAGTAGGTCGGGGGGCACTGAAGCTTTCTTT.

This chain connects TRBV28 to TRBJ2-3; TRBD2 aligns across 9 bases. Germline trimming cut 3 bases from V and 5 bases from J; bases unmatched to any gene: 6. The germline V gene has CDR1 MDHEN and CDR2 SYDVKM. The CDR3 has 15 residues. CDR3 nucleotides: TGTGCCAGCAGTTTTAGCGGGAGCGGGGGAGATACGCAGTATTTT. It encodes CASSFSGSGGDTQYF.

The V and J genes are TRBV29-1 and TRBJ2-7, with 7 bases matching TRBD2. V lost 4 bases, J lost 3 bases, and 12 bases stayed unmatched. Germline loops: CDR1 SQVTM, CDR2 ANQGSEA. The CDR3 sequence is 15 residues long. CDR3 region: CSVAAGVTKFYEQYF. The DNA for the CDR3 is TGCAGCGTTGCCGCGGGGGTAACCAAGTTCTACGAGCAGTACTTC.

The CDR3 nucleotides are TGTGCCAGCAGCTTCGACAGGATCCTCTACGAGCAGTACTTC. Translated: CASSFDRILYEQYF. The J gene is TRBJ2-7, the V gene TRBV5-4, with TRBD1 as a possible D gene (6 bases). The V gene's germline CDR1 is SGHNT and CDR2 YYREEE (reference sequence). The CDR3 spans 14 residues. Deletions cut 2 bases from V and 3 bases from J, with 12 bases between.